This T cell receptor beta chain is drawn from a study of cytomegalovirus exposure and HLA in healthy donors. Notes on the study in general: Indistinguishability led to the exclusion of some V segments, TRBV6-2 and TRBV6-3 included. Differences between HLA loci emerged in a later analysis of TCR association rates, with DRB1 most and HLA-C fewest. Several top significant clusters appeared, in a later analysis, to be linked to common viral pathogens.

The PCR was carried out with 60 Vbeta primers and 13 Jbeta primers. The data were produced by immunoSEQ multiplex PCR, yet TCRdb's version contains in-frame clones alone and is incomplete. This table has fewer than 200,000 clones, approximately 9.5% appearing once. Per germline, CDR1 WSHSY and CDR2 SAAADI. V lost 6 bases and J lost 0; bases outside the gene matches: 1. This CDR3 has 14 amino acids. Worth noting for this clone: The antigen remains undetermined.

The chain couples TRBV10-2 to TRBJ2-4, with 8 positions matching TRBD2. The clonotype was recovered from a woman in her twenties or thirties in good health and CMV-seropositive. Sequenced: PBMCs. CDR3 loop: CASRSGGAKNIQYF. The CDR3 DNA reads as TGCGCCAGCAGGAGCGGGGGAGCCAAAAACATTCAGTACTTC.